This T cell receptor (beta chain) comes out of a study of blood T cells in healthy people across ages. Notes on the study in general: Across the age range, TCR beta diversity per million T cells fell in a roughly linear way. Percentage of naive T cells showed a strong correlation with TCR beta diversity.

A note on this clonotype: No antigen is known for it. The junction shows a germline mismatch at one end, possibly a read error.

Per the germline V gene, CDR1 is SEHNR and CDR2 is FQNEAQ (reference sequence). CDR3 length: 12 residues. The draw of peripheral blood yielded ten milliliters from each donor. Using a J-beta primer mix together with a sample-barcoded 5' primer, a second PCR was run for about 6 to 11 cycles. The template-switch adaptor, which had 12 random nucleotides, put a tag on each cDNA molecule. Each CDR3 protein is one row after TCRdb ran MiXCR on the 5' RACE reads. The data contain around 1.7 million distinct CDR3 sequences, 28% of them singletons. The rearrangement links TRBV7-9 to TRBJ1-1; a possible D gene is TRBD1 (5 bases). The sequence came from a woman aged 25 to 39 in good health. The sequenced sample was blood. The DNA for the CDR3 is TGTGCCAGCAGCCCAGGGAACACTAAAGCTTTCTTT. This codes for CASSPGNTKAFF.